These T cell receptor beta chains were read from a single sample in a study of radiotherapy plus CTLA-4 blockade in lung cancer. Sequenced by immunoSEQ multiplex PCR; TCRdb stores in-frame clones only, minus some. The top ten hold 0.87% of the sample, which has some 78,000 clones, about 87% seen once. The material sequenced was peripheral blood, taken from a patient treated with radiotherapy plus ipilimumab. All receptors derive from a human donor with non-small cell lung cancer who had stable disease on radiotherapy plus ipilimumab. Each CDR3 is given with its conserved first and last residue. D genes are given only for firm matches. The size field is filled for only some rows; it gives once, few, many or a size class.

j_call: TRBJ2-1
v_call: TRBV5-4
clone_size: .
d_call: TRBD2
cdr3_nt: TGTGCCAGCAGCTTGGGGACTAGCGGGGGTCAACGGGAGCAGTTCTTC
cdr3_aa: CASSLGTSGGQREQFF

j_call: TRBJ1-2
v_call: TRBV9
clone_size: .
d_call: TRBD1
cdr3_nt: TGTGCCAGCAGCGTAGGGGGGACAGGGGTCAGCTATGGCTACACCTTC
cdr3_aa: CASSVGGTGVSYGYTF

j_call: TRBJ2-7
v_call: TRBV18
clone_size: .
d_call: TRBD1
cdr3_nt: TGTGCCAGCTCACCATCCGGGACAGGGATCAACGAGCAGTACTTC
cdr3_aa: CASSPSGTGINEQYF

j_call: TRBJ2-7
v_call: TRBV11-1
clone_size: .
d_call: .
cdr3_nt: TGTGCCAGCAGCTTGCTGAGGGGCTCGGCCTACGAGCAGTACTTC
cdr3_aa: CASSLLRGSAYEQYF

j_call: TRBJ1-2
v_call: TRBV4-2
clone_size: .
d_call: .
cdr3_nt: TGTGCCAGCAGCCAAGATCTGAGGGCCGTTTTCGGGGGCTACACCTTC
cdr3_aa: CASSQDLRAVFGGYTF

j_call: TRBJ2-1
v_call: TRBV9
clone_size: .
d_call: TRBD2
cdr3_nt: TGTGCCAGCAGCGTAATAAGCGGGAGGGCCCTCCATGAGCAGTTCTTC
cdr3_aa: CASSVISGRALHEQFF

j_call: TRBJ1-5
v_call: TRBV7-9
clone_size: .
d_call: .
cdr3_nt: TGTGCCAGCAGCTTAGGCGGGGCAGTAGGAACTCAGCCCCAGCATTTT
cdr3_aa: CASSLGGAVGTQPQHF

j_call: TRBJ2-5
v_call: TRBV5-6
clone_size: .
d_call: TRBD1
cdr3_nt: TGTGCCAGCAGCTTGGGCACAGGGGGCGCCGCGGTAGGGACCCAGTACTTC
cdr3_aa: CASSLGTGGAAVGTQYF

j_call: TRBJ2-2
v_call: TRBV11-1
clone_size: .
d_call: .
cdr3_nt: TGTGCCAGCACCAATCATGCGGGGAACACCGGGGAGCTGTTTTTT
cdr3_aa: CASTNHAGNTGELFF

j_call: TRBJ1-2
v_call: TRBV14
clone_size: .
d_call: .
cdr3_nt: TGTGCCAGCAGCCACAAGTACCGGGACGGAGCTAACTATGGCTACACCTTC
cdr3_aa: CASSHKYRDGANYGYTF

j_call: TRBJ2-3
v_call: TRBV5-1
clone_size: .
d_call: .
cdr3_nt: TGCGCCAGCAGCTTGGGGTGGGGGGAAAGGAGCACAGATACGCAGTATTTT
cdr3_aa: CASSLGWGERSTDTQYF

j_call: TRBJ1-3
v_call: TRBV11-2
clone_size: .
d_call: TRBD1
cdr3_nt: TGTGCCAGCAGCTTAGCGTTGGACAGGTCGTCTGGAAACACCATATATTTT
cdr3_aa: CASSLALDRSSGNTIYF

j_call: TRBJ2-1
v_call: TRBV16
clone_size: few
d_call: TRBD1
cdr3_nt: TGTGCCAGCAGCCTCAGGGACAGCTCCTACAATGAGCAGTTCTTC
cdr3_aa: CASSLRDSSYNEQFF

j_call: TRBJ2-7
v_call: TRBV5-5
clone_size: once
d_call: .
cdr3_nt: TGTGCCAGCAGCTTGGAACGGGGGACCTCCTACGAGCAGTACTTC
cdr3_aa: CASSLERGTSYEQYF

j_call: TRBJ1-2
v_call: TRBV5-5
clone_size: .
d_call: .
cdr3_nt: TGTGCCAGCAGCTTGTGGTGGGGGGCGTCCTATGGCTACACCTTC
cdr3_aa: CASSLWWGASYGYTF

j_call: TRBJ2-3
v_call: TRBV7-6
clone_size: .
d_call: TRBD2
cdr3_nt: TGTGCCAGCTTAGGTGTACCGGGACTAGCGGGGGGAGATACGCAGTATTTT
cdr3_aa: CASLGVPGLAGGDTQYF

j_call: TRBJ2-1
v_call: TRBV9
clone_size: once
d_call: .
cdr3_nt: TGTGCCAGCAGCCAAAGGGATGAAGTGACAGTTCAAGGTTCCTACAATGAGCAGTTCTTC
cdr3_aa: CASSQRDEVTVQGSYNEQFF

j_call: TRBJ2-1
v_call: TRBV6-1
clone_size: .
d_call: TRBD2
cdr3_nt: TGTGCCAGCAGGACTAGCATAAGTGAGCAGTTCTTC
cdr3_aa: CASRTSISEQFF

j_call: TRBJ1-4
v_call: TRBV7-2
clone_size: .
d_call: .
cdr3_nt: TGTGCCAGCAGCGAGATCGGGGCGCCTGAAAAACTGTTTTTT
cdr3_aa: CASSEIGAPEKLFF

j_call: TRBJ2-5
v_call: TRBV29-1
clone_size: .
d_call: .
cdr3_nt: TGCAGCGTTCGGTCAGTAGAGGAGACCCAGTACTTC
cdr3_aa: CSVRSVEETQYF